Described below is a single T cell receptor beta chain sequence and its context. Its antigen is currently unknown. The sample belongs to a study of persistence of HIV-infected CD4 T cells. Study as a whole: CD4+ T cells responding to CMV or HIV-1 Gag were isolated.

The stimulus was lysate of CMV-infected fibroblasts, 10 ug/mL. CD40L-negative CD69-negative CD45RO-high memory CD4+ T cells were sorted as populations depleted of antigen-responding cells. Plasma HIV-1 RNA stayed below 50 copies/mL for at least 4 years. The V gene's germline CDR1 is SEHNR and CDR2 FQNEAQ (reference sequence). V was pared by 8 bases and J by 6 bases, with 11 bases between. The CDR3 consists of 13 residues. Sequencing used immunoSEQ version 4 in survey mode. Measured with immunoSEQ multiplex PCR; TCRdb has only the in-frame clones, and not every one. This table holds 50,000 or so clones, about four fifths found once.

The chain couples TRBV7-9 to TRBJ1-6, with D possibly being TRBD1 (6 bases). This clonotype was obtained from an adult man with HIV who was CMV-seropositive. Source: CD4+ T cells sorted from PBMCs after roughly 17-hour stimulation, taken from a patient who received antiretroviral therapy. The CDR3 sequence: CASQPGANSPLHF. The CDR3 DNA sequence: TGTGCCAGCCAGCCAGGGGCTAATTCACCCCTCCACTTT.